This T cell receptor beta chain was obtained from a study of blood T cell repertoires in COVID-19. Trimming took 3 bases from V and 6 from J; bases not matched to a gene: 6. The CDR3 sequence is 14 residues long. Germline assignment: CDR1 LNHDA and CDR2 SQIVND (reference sequence). Sequencing used immunoSEQ multiplex PCR; TCRdb keeps in-frame clones, though not all of them. The profile shows 650,000 to 800,000 clones, around 90% of them singletons. This receptor was identified in a woman aged 18 to 35 with acute or convalescent COVID-19. The rearrangement links TRBV19 to TRBJ2-5; 8 bases are a match to TRBD1. Sequencing was done on a sample of peripheral blood. CDR3 in amino acids: CASSMAGGGQTQYF. The CDR3 region has the DNA TGTGCCAGTAGTATGGCAGGGGGCGGACAGACCCAGTACTTC.